These 2 T cell receptor beta chains came from one sample sequenced in a study of T cell repertoires in cytomegalovirus infection. Their antigens remain unidentified. MiXCR was run by TCRdb on the reads, yielding one entry per CDR3 protein. The sample contains a few hundred thousand distinct CDR3 sequences, about 42% of which appear only once. The sequenced sample was cultured PBMCs, obtained from culture after CMV antigen stimulation. These receptors originate from a human donor in good health (CMV status not recorded). Some clones in this sample may be carry-over from other donors' samples.

On this clonotype: At one end the junction does not follow the germline gene, possibly because of a read error. The V and J genes are TRBV5-3 and TRBJ2-7; possibly TRBD1 for D (5 bases). TRBV5-3 is assigned to the ORF class and has an uncertain function. The CDR3 is 12 amino acids. The CDR3 DNA reads as TGTGCCAGCAGCTTGGGGCAGACTGAGCAGTACTTC. Its protein is CASSLGQTEQYF.

This clonotype was seen just once. At one end the junction does not follow the germline gene, possibly because of a read error. This chain uses TRBV12-3 or TRBV12-4 with TRBJ2-5; a weak D match, TRBD1 (6 bases). The CDR3 extends over 12 amino acids. The CDR3, as DNA: TGTGTCAGCAGCTCACAGGGAGTGACCCAGTACTTC. Protein product: CVSSSQGVTQYF.